The 25 T cell receptor beta chains given below trace back to one sample, sequenced in a study of shared clonotypes between healthy human individuals. Profiled with immunoSEQ multiplex PCR; TCRdb holds only in-frame clones, not every one. The sample records some 1.1 million clones, around 77% being singletons. Specimen: memory CD4+ T cells from PBMCs. Subset here: CD45RA-negative fraction. Receptors were obtained from a man in his late teens or twenties in good health. Some clones in this sample may be carry-over from other donors' samples.

This CDR3 is CASSLEGLVSTYEQYF. The CDR3 coding sequence is TGCGCCAGCAGCTTGGAGGGCTTGGTCAGCACCTACGAGCAGTACTTC. This chain links TRBV5-1 with TRBJ2-7; D gene ambiguous. Germline V CDR1 and CDR2: SGHRS, YFSETQ. With 0 bases removed from V and 2 bases from J, the gap between germline ends came to 15 bases. The CDR3 consists of 16 residues.

This chain joins TRBV28 and TRBJ1-5; D might be TRBD1 (5 bases). There are 13 residues in the CDR3. Germline V lookup: CDR1 MDHEN, CDR2 SYDVKM. The V and J ends lost 6 bases and 6 bases respectively, with 12 bases between them. CDR3 region: CASRVQGSQPQHF. CDR3 nucleotide sequence: TGTGCCAGCAGGGTCCAGGGCAGTCAGCCCCAGCATTTT.

The sample holds a few counts of this clone. The rearrangement links TRBV2 to TRBJ1-4; weak D call: TRBD1 (6 bases). Germline V gene data show CDR1 as SNHLY and CDR2 as FYNNEI. This CDR3 contains 16 residues. V was trimmed by 6 bases and J by 0 bases, leaving 14 bases between them. CDR3 nucleotides: TGTGCCAGCAGGGGGGCAGCCAGCACAACTAATGAAAAACTGTTTTTT. Its translation is CASRGAASTTNEKLFF. The variable domain in full, with the rest retrieved from reference TRBV2 and TRBJ1-4, is EPEVTQTPSHQVTQMGQEVILRCVPISNHLYFYWYRQILGQKVEFLVSFYNNEISEKSEIFDDQFSVERPDGSNFTLKIRSTKLEDSAMYFCASRGAASTTNEKLFFGSGTQLSVL.

V usage is TRBV4-2 and J usage is TRBJ1-1; 7 bases align to TRBD1. Germline V gene data show CDR1 as LGHNA and CDR2 as YNFKEQ. The length of the CDR3 is 15 residues. The V and J ends lost 3 bases and 3 bases, in that order; junction bases with no gene match: 7. DNA for the CDR3: TGTGCCAGCAGCCAGGAGGGGGCGTCGGACACTGAAGCTTTCTTT. Translated, it gives CASSQEGASDTEAFF.

The chain carries TRBV28 and TRBJ1-5; 8 positions agree with TRBD1. V lost 7 bases to trimming and J lost 2 bases; unmatched junction nucleotides: 4. This CDR3 is built from 14 residues. The germline CDR1 and CDR2 sequences are MDHEN and SYDVKM. The CDR3 nucleotides are TGTGCCAGCACTTCAGGGGGCGGCAATCAGCCCCAGCATTTT. As protein: CASTSGGGNQPQHF.

This chain joins TRBV5-8 and TRBJ1-4, with D perhaps matching TRBD1 (6 bases). Germline assignment: CDR1 SGHTS and CDR2 YDEGEE. V was clipped by 4 bases and J by 6 bases, with 19 bases between them. CDR3 size: 16 residues. CDR3 coding DNA: TGTGCCAGCAGCCGGGATACAGGGAGCCCCTATGAAAAACTGTTTTTT. Its protein is CASSRDTGSPYEKLFF.

This clone was picked up a small number of times. J is TRBJ2-3 and V is TRBV29-1; the D gene is possibly TRBD1 (5 bases). V lost 3 bases, J lost 2 bases, and 6 bases lay in between. This CDR3 is built from 12 residues. The germline V gene encodes CDR1 SQVTM and CDR2 ANQGSEA. In DNA, the CDR3 is TGCAGCGTTGACAGGGCCACAGATACGCAGTATTTT. It is translated as CSVDRATDTQYF.

The rearrangement links TRBV6-1 to TRBJ2-3; tentative D call: TRBD1 (6 bases). V shed 2 bases and J shed 3 bases, with 21 bases lying between them. The CDR3 extends over 18 amino acids. Germline-derived CDR1 and CDR2 are MNHNS and SASEGT. CDR3: CASSERPRGLLGTDTQYF. Written as DNA, the CDR3 is TGTGCCAGCAGTGAACGGCCCAGGGGCTTACTGGGAACAGATACGCAGTATTTT.

The rearrangement uses TRBV5-1 and TRBJ2-6, with 8 bases aligning to TRBD2. Germline-derived CDR1 and CDR2 are SGHRS and YFSETQ. V shed 4 bases, J shed 0 bases, and the junction held 9 bases outside the gene matches. This CDR3 has 18 residues. CDR3 region: CASSGGGLGGSGANVLTF. In DNA, the CDR3 is TGCGCCAGCAGCGGAGGGGGACTAGGCGGCTCTGGGGCCAACGTCCTGACTTTC.

This sequence joins TRBV7-9 and TRBJ2-1; 14 bases match TRBD2. From germline, CDR1 is SEHNR and CDR2 FQNEAQ (reference sequence). This CDR3 region has 15 residues. V shed 7 bases, J shed 13 bases, and the junction held 12 bases outside the gene matches. CDR3 sequence (DNA): TGTGCCAGCAACACCGGGACTAGCGGGAGCGGGGCCCAGTTCTTC. Amino acids: CASNTGTSGSGAQFF.

This clone was seen more than once but under ten times. The V call is TRBV10-2, the J call TRBJ2-7; tentative D call: TRBD1 (6 bases). The CDR3 has 14 amino acids. Trimming took 2 bases from V and 2 from J, leaving 10 bases between them. Per the germline V gene, CDR1 is WSHSY and CDR2 is SAAADI. The CDR3 is CASSEAGTTYEQYF. The CDR3 region has the DNA TGCGCCAGCAGTGAGGCCGGGACAACCTACGAGCAGTACTTC.

The chain recombines TRBV30 with TRBJ1-5; 8 bases agree with TRBD1. The CDR3 extends over 13 amino acids. J lost 7 bases, V lost 0 bases, and 2 bases had no gene match. CDR1 and CDR2 (germline): GTSNPN, SVGIG (reference sequence). The CDR3 DNA is TGTGCCTGGAGTGTGACAGGGGTCCAGCCCCAGCATTTT. This encodes CAWSVTGVQPQHF. The full variable domain, in which reference TRBV30 and TRBJ1-5 provide the parts outside the CDR3, is SQTIHQWPATLVQPVGSPLSLECTVEGTSNPNLYWYRQAAGRGLQLLFYSVGIGQISSEVPQNLSASRPQDRQFILSSKKLLLSDSGFYLCAWSVTGVQPQHFGDGTRLSIL.

V is TRBV29-1 and J is TRBJ1-1; D remains unclear. The CDR3 totals 12 residues. Germline CDR1 and CDR2: SQVTM and ANQGSEA. Trimming cost V 4 bases and J 6 bases, with 12 bases left between them. In nucleotides, the CDR3 is TGCAGCGTTGGGATGGCGGGCCCTGAAGCTTTCTTT. Translated: CSVGMAGPEAFF.

Ten or more counts support this clone. The DNA is omitted, as the CDR3 cannot be located on it reliably, and the CDR3 follows TCRdb's listing. The J gene is TRBJ1-1, the V gene TRBV19. The CDR3 region is 14 residues in length, termini included. CDR1 and CDR2 from the germline V gene are LNHDA and SQIVND (reference sequence). This chain's CDR3 is CASTSGRWNTEAFF.

V is TRBV7-2 and J is TRBJ2-5; possibly TRBD2 for D (5 bases). Germline values: CDR1 SGHTA, CDR2 FQGNSA. V dropped 4 bases and J dropped 2 bases, with 23 bases sitting between them. This CDR3 region has 18 residues. The CDR3 is CASSSSFAVWRAQETQYF. In DNA, the CDR3 is TGTGCCAGCAGCTCCTCGTTCGCGGTTTGGCGGGCGCAAGAGACCCAGTACTTC.

V and J are TRBV29-1 and TRBJ2-7; the match to TRBD1 covers 12 bases. CDR3 length: 16 residues. Germline V gene lookup returns CDR1 SQVTM and CDR2 ANQGSEA. V lost 2 bases, J lost 6 bases, and 11 bases stayed unmatched. This CDR3 reads CSVESGQGALRSEQYF. The CDR3 coding sequence is TGCAGCGTTGAATCGGGACAGGGGGCGCTTAGAAGCGAGCAGTACTTC.

This chain joins TRBV2 and TRBJ1-1; no clear D. The V gene's germline CDR1 is SNHLY and CDR2 FYNNEI. There are 11 residues in the CDR3. V was pared by 7 bases and J by 7 bases, with 10 bases between. DNA for the CDR3: TGTGCCAGCAAGGTATCAGGTGAAGCTTTCTTT. Residues: CASKVSGEAFF.

This clone was detected a few times. V usage is TRBV11-1 and J usage is TRBJ2-2; 9 bases are a match to TRBD2. The ends lost 3 bases at V and 6 bases at J; junction bases unmatched: 5. Germline CDR1 is SGHAT and CDR2 is FQDESV (reference sequence). This CDR3 comprises 15 residues. The DNA of the CDR3 is TGTGCCAGCAGCTTGGATAGCGGGAGTCCCGGGGAGCTGTTTTTT. This translates into CASSLDSGSPGELFF.

This clone was seen a few times. This chain uses TRBV18 with TRBJ2-1; 9 bases agree with TRBD2. The CDR3 has 15 residues. CDR1 and CDR2 (germline): KGHSH, LQKENI. V lost 3 bases and J lost 5; bases outside the gene matches: 5. The CDR3 DNA is TGTGCCAGCTCACCCATAATAGCGGGAGACAATGAGCAGTTCTTC. Translation: CASSPIIAGDNEQFF.

This chain uses TRBV7-6 with TRBJ2-6; D is possibly TRBD1 or TRBD2 (5 bases each). V was clipped by 2 bases and J by 4 bases, with 9 bases between them. Germline CDR1 is SGHVS and CDR2 is FNYEAQ. The CDR3 spans 15 residues. The CDR3 is CASSLTGAGANVLTF. The CDR3 bases are TGTGCCAGCAGCTTAACCGGGGCAGGGGCCAACGTCCTGACTTTC.

V and J are TRBV6-6 and TRBJ1-5; TRBD1 is a possible D gene (5 bases). Trimming took 10 bases from V and 6 from J, leaving 16 bases between them. Germline lookup yields CDR1 MNHNY and CDR2 SVGAGI (reference sequence). This CDR3 is built from 13 residues. The CDR3 bases are TGTGCCACCAACGGGGCGTTCGGTCAGCCCCAGCATTTT. Its translation: CATNGAFGQPQHF.

This chain uses TRBV19 with TRBJ2-1, with D maybe TRBD1 (5 bases). CDR3 length: 13 amino acids. V lost 6 bases, J lost 2 bases, and 8 bases lay in between. The germline V gene encodes CDR1 LNHDA and CDR2 SQIVND (reference sequence). Written as DNA, the CDR3 is TGTGCCAGTAGCAGACAGCCCTACAATGAGCAGTTCTTC. Amino acids: CASSRQPYNEQFF.

This clone was counted many times. The chain uses TRBV6-5 and TRBJ1-2, with D possibly being TRBD1 (6 bases). V lost 7 bases and J 7 bases, leaving 16 bases between the germline ends. The germline V gene encodes CDR1 MNHEY and CDR2 SVGAGI. This CDR3 has 13 amino acids. Here the CDR3 DNA reads TGTGCCAGCACAAACACAGGGATGAGTGGCTACACCTTC. This codes for CASTNTGMSGYTF.

The gene calls are TRBV9 and TRBJ2-2; possible D gene TRBD1, 6 bases. Germline V lookup: CDR1 SGDLS, CDR2 YYNGEE. V was clipped by 4 bases and J by 0 bases, with 13 bases between them. CDR3 size: 16 residues. The CDR3 protein is CASSPVGQSNTGELFF. The CDR3 DNA reads as TGTGCCAGCAGCCCAGTGGGACAATCGAACACCGGGGAGCTGTTTTTT.

The chain is built from TRBV5-4 and TRBJ2-2; D perhaps matches TRBD2 (5 bases). V gave up 1 base and J gave up 6 bases, with 13 bases separating them. The CDR3 spans 15 residues. Germline CDR1 and CDR2: SGHNT and YYREEE (reference sequence). The CDR3 reads CASSLSRARAGELFF. The CDR3 bases are TGTGCCAGCAGCTTGTCGCGGGCTCGGGCCGGGGAGCTGTTTTTT.